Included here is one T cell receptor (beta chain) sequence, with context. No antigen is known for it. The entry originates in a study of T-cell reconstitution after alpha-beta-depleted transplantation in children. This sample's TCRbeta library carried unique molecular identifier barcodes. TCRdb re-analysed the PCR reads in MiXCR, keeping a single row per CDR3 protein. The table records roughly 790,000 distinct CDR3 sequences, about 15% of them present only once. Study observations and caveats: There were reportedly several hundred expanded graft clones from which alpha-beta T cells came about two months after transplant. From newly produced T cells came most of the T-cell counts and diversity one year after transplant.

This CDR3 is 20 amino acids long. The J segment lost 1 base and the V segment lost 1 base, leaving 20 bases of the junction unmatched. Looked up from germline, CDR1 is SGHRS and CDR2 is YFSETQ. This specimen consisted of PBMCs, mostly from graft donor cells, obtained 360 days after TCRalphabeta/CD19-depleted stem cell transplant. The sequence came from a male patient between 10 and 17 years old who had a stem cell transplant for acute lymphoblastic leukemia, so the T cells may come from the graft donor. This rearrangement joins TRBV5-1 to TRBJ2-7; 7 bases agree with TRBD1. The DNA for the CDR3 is TGCGCCAGCAGCTTGTTTTTTTTATACAAAGAGGACAGGTCATCCTACGAGCAGTACTTC. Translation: CASSLFFLYKEDRSSYEQYF.